This entry concerns a single T cell receptor beta chain. Its antigen is unknown. Per the germline V gene, CDR1 is MNHNS and CDR2 is SASEGT. The CDR3 contains 16 residues. Trimming shortened V by 3 bases and J by 6 bases, and 20 bases separated the two germline ends. The sample belongs to a study of T cell responses to AZD1222 COVID-19 vaccine. Study-level points and caveats: Baseline seropositivity occurred in only a handful of AZD1222 recipients. A reported finding is that nearly half of spike-specific TCRs target unmutated variant regions. Spike was spanned by vaccine-associated CD4 TCRs, with dominance at 160-218 and 743-854. Repertoires were collected only later (after the peak T cell response had occurred).

TCRdb's table, derived via immunoSEQ multiplex PCR, lists solely in-frame clones and lacks some. The top ten clones hold more than 5.5% of a sample with 160,000 or so clones, around nine tenths of them seen once. The clonotype was recovered from an adult in good health. The V call is TRBV6-1, the J call TRBJ1-2, with TRBD1 as a possible D gene (5 bases). Here the sequenced sample was peripheral blood, taken on day 0 of AZD1222 vaccination. CDR3 sequence: CASSEDNGGRLDGYTF. The CDR3 coding sequence is TGTGCCAGCAGTGAGGACAACGGGGGTCGGTTGGATGGCTACACCTTC.